These T cell receptor beta chains were read from a single sample in a study of cytomegalovirus exposure and HLA in healthy donors. The data were produced by immunoSEQ multiplex PCR, yet TCRdb's version contains in-frame clones alone and is incomplete. The data show about 100,000 clones, 60% to 75% seen once. Sequenced sample: PBMCs. These receptor sequences come from a man aged 35 to 55 in good health and CMV-seropositive. Each CDR3 is given with its conserved first and last residue. Each record gives: D gene, V gene, J gene, clone size, CDR3 protein, CDR3 DNA. A D gene is named only where the DNA matches it firmly. Some rows have no size entry. The others give once, few or many, or a class for an expanded clone.

d_gene: -; v_gene: TRBV29-1; j_gene: TRBJ1-5; abundance: -; CDR3aa: CSASQGFDQPQHF; CDR3nt: TGCAGCGCCTCACAGGGATTCGACCAGCCCCAGCATTTT
d_gene: TRBD1; v_gene: TRBV7-9; j_gene: TRBJ1-1; abundance: -; CDR3aa: CASRRPPGQGARGNTEAFF; CDR3nt: TGTGCCAGCAGGCGTCCTCCGGGACAGGGGGCTAGGGGAAACACTGAAGCTTTCTTT
d_gene: TRBD1; v_gene: TRBV10-1; j_gene: TRBJ2-1; abundance: -; CDR3aa: CASTQTGVGEQFF; CDR3nt: TGCGCCAGCACCCAGACAGGGGTCGGTGAGCAGTTCTTC
d_gene: TRBD1; v_gene: TRBV5-1; j_gene: TRBJ1-1; abundance: -; CDR3aa: CASSQGTGTTEAFF; CDR3nt: TGCGCCAGCAGCCAGGGGACAGGGACCACTGAAGCTTTCTTT
d_gene: -; v_gene: TRBV18; j_gene: TRBJ1-4; abundance: -; CDR3aa: CASSLAAYSNEKLFF; CDR3nt: TGTGCCAGCTCCCTGGCGGCATACTCTAATGAAAAACTGTTTTTT
d_gene: -; v_gene: TRBV6-5; j_gene: TRBJ2-3; abundance: -; CDR3aa: CASSYSIRGTADTQYF; CDR3nt: TGTGCCAGCAGTTACTCTATCAGGGGAACGGCAGATACGCAGTATTTT
d_gene: -; v_gene: TRBV2; j_gene: TRBJ1-5; abundance: -; CDR3aa: CASRADSNQPQHF; CDR3nt: TGTGCCAGCAGAGCTGATAGCAATCAGCCCCAGCATTTT
d_gene: TRBD1; v_gene: TRBV6-4; j_gene: TRBJ2-4; abundance: -; CDR3aa: CASSDVTGVTAKNIQYF; CDR3nt: TGTGCCAGCAGTGACGTGACAGGGGTGACCGCCAAAAACATTCAGTACTTC
d_gene: TRBD2; v_gene: TRBV19; j_gene: TRBJ2-3; abundance: once; CDR3aa: CASSTRDYTSTDTQYF; CDR3nt: TGTGCCAGTAGTACCCGGGACTATACATCCACAGATACGCAGTATTTT
d_gene: -; v_gene: TRBV28; j_gene: TRBJ2-7; abundance: -; CDR3aa: CASSLTVHEQYF; CDR3nt: TGTGCCAGCAGCCTGACAGTCCACGAGCAGTACTTC
d_gene: -; v_gene: TRBV6-6; j_gene: TRBJ1-5; abundance: -; CDR3aa: CASSYPTSTANQPQHF; CDR3nt: TGTGCCAGCAGTTACCCGACATCCACTGCCAATCAGCCCCAGCATTTT
d_gene: TRBD2; v_gene: TRBV5-4; j_gene: TRBJ2-1; abundance: -; CDR3aa: CASSAPGLAYNEQFF; CDR3nt: TGTGCCAGCAGCGCACCGGGACTAGCCTACAATGAGCAGTTCTTC
d_gene: TRBD1; v_gene: TRBV19; j_gene: TRBJ1-1; abundance: -; CDR3aa: CASSIRPDREDTEAFF; CDR3nt: TGTGCCAGTAGTATTAGGCCGGACAGGGAAGACACTGAAGCTTTCTTT
d_gene: TRBD1; v_gene: TRBV7-9; j_gene: TRBJ2-1; abundance: -; CDR3aa: CASSIGQVNEQFF; CDR3nt: TGTGCCAGCAGCATCGGACAGGTCAATGAGCAGTTCTTC
d_gene: TRBD2; v_gene: TRBV4-3; j_gene: TRBJ2-5; abundance: -; CDR3aa: CASSEGTSGSQTQYF; CDR3nt: TGCGCCAGCAGCGAAGGGACTAGCGGGAGCCAGACCCAGTACTTC
d_gene: -; v_gene: TRBV15; j_gene: TRBJ2-3; abundance: few; CDR3aa: CATSGLTRRDTQYF; CDR3nt: TGTGCCACCAGCGGACTTACTCGGCGGGATACGCAGTATTTT
d_gene: TRBD2; v_gene: TRBV30; j_gene: TRBJ2-1; abundance: few; CDR3aa: CAWSPLGLATYNEQFF; CDR3nt: TGTGCCTGGAGTCCATTGGGACTAGCCACCTACAATGAGCAGTTCTTC
d_gene: -; v_gene: TRBV6-5; j_gene: TRBJ2-1; abundance: -; CDR3aa: CASTSRKYNEQFF; CDR3nt: TGTGCCAGCACTTCCAGGAAGTACAATGAGCAGTTCTTC
d_gene: -; v_gene: TRBV25-1; j_gene: TRBJ1-2; abundance: -; CDR3aa: CASTSGEPGYTF; CDR3nt: TGTGCCAGTACCTCAGGGGAGCCTGGCTACACCTTC
d_gene: -; v_gene: TRBV28; j_gene: TRBJ1-2; abundance: -; CDR3aa: CASRYTPQGGRTYGYTF; CDR3nt: TGTGCCAGCAGATACACCCCCCAAGGGGGAAGGACCTATGGCTACACCTTC
d_gene: -; v_gene: TRBV5-6; j_gene: TRBJ1-1; abundance: -; CDR3aa: CASSLTGIAEAFF; CDR3nt: TGTGCCAGCAGCTTGACAGGGATTGCTGAAGCTTTCTTT
d_gene: -; v_gene: TRBV6-5; j_gene: TRBJ1-1; abundance: few; CDR3aa: CASSVGQLNTEAFF; CDR3nt: TGTGCCAGCAGCGTCGGACAGTTGAACACTGAAGCTTTCTTT
d_gene: -; v_gene: TRBV4-1; j_gene: TRBJ1-1; abundance: -; CDR3aa: CASSLYNGGNPEAFF; CDR3nt: TGCGCCAGCAGCCTTTACAATGGGGGCAACCCTGAAGCTTTCTTT
d_gene: TRBD1; v_gene: TRBV30; j_gene: TRBJ1-1; abundance: -; CDR3aa: CAWTPEGQYTEAFF; CDR3nt: TGTGCCTGGACCCCGGAGGGACAGTACACTGAAGCTTTCTTT
d_gene: -; v_gene: TRBV5-1; j_gene: TRBJ2-5; abundance: -; CDR3aa: CASSSGADRGGETQYF; CDR3nt: TGCGCCAGCAGCTCGGGCGCTGATAGGGGAGGAGAGACCCAGTACTTC
d_gene: TRBD1; v_gene: TRBV28; j_gene: TRBJ2-7; abundance: few; CDR3aa: CASRQQGNEQYF; CDR3nt: TGTGCCAGCAGACAACAGGGGAACGAGCAGTACTTC
d_gene: -; v_gene: TRBV4-3; j_gene: TRBJ2-7; abundance: -; CDR3aa: CASSQLTGSYEQYF; CDR3nt: TGCGCCAGCAGCCAATTAACAGGGTCCTACGAGCAGTACTTC
d_gene: TRBD2; v_gene: TRBV18; j_gene: TRBJ2-7; abundance: -; CDR3aa: CASQGLAGDHEQYF; CDR3nt: TGTGCCAGTCAAGGACTAGCGGGAGATCACGAGCAGTACTTC
d_gene: -; v_gene: TRBV9; j_gene: TRBJ1-1; abundance: -; CDR3aa: CASSERGGSTEAFF; CDR3nt: TGTGCCAGCAGCGAGAGGGGGGGGAGCACTGAAGCTTTCTTT
d_gene: -; v_gene: TRBV11-2; j_gene: TRBJ2-7; abundance: -; CDR3aa: CASSLGGDHSYEQYF; CDR3nt: TGTGCCAGCAGCTTAGGCGGGGACCACTCCTACGAGCAGTACTTC
d_gene: -; v_gene: TRBV6-1; j_gene: TRBJ2-7; abundance: -; CDR3aa: CASSFQRLSYEQYF; CDR3nt: TGTGCCAGCAGTTTCCAGCGGCTGTCTTACGAGCAGTACTTC
d_gene: -; v_gene: TRBV5-6; j_gene: TRBJ2-4; abundance: -; CDR3aa: CASSIPNVAKNIQYF; CDR3nt: TGTGCCAGCAGTATACCTAACGTAGCCAAAAACATTCAGTACTTC
d_gene: TRBD1; v_gene: TRBV4-3; j_gene: TRBJ1-2; abundance: few; CDR3aa: CASSREPGQADGYTF; CDR3nt: TGCGCCAGCAGCCGAGAACCGGGACAGGCCGATGGCTACACCTTC
d_gene: -; v_gene: TRBV7-6; j_gene: TRBJ2-2; abundance: -; CDR3aa: CASSSGVTGELFF; CDR3nt: TGTGCCAGCAGTAGCGGAGTTACCGGGGAGCTGTTTTTT
d_gene: -; v_gene: TRBV10-1; j_gene: TRBJ2-3; abundance: -; CDR3aa: CASSELGAPDTQYF; CDR3nt: TGCGCCAGCAGTGAGTTAGGAGCCCCAGATACGCAGTATTTT
d_gene: TRBD1; v_gene: TRBV9; j_gene: TRBJ2-1; abundance: -; CDR3aa: CASSPERTGFNEQFF; CDR3nt: TGTGCCAGCAGCCCCGAAAGGACAGGGTTCAATGAGCAGTTCTTC
d_gene: TRBD1; v_gene: TRBV29-1; j_gene: TRBJ2-2; abundance: -; CDR3aa: CSVEVGTGQLSGELFF; CDR3nt: TGCAGCGTTGAAGTGGGTACGGGACAGCTTAGTGGGGAGCTGTTTTTT
d_gene: -; v_gene: TRBV7-2; j_gene: TRBJ2-5; abundance: -; CDR3aa: CASSSISETQYF; CDR3nt: TGTGCCAGCAGCTCCATTAGTGAGACCCAGTACTTC
d_gene: TRBD2; v_gene: TRBV9; j_gene: TRBJ2-1; abundance: -; CDR3aa: CASESTSGRYNEQFF; CDR3nt: TGTGCCAGCGAATCGACTAGCGGGAGATACAATGAGCAGTTCTTC
d_gene: TRBD1; v_gene: TRBV4-1; j_gene: TRBJ1-6; abundance: few; CDR3aa: CASSQGTGLSPLHF; CDR3nt: TGCGCCAGCAGCCAAGGGACAGGGTTGTCACCCCTCCACTTT
d_gene: -; v_gene: TRBV5-1; j_gene: TRBJ2-1; abundance: -; CDR3aa: CASSLWTSGNEQFF; CDR3nt: TGCGCCAGCAGCTTATGGACTTCTGGGAATGAGCAGTTCTTC
d_gene: TRBD1; v_gene: TRBV6-5; j_gene: TRBJ2-7; abundance: -; CDR3aa: CASSADRGPHEQYF; CDR3nt: TGTGCCAGCAGTGCGGACAGGGGGCCCCACGAGCAGTACTTC
d_gene: -; v_gene: TRBV19; j_gene: TRBJ2-5; abundance: -; CDR3aa: CASTDRTVATQYF; CDR3nt: TGTGCCAGTACGGACCGGACAGTCGCAACCCAGTACTTC
d_gene: -; v_gene: TRBV4-2; j_gene: TRBJ1-1; abundance: few; CDR3aa: CASSIENRVGTEAFF; CDR3nt: TGTGCCAGCAGCATAGAAAACAGGGTTGGCACTGAAGCTTTCTTT
d_gene: -; v_gene: TRBV19; j_gene: TRBJ2-3; abundance: -; CDR3aa: CASSLSGSTDTQYF; CDR3nt: TGTGCCAGTAGTCTTAGCGGTAGCACAGATACGCAGTATTTT
d_gene: TRBD1; v_gene: TRBV6-6; j_gene: TRBJ1-1; abundance: -; CDR3aa: CASTLQGGDTEAFF; CDR3nt: TGTGCCAGCACCTTACAGGGGGGGGACACTGAAGCTTTCTTT
d_gene: TRBD1; v_gene: TRBV4-1; j_gene: TRBJ1-1; abundance: -; CDR3aa: CASSSKPTGGLNTEAFF; CDR3nt: TGCGCCAGCAGCTCTAAACCGACAGGGGGATTAAACACTGAAGCTTTCTTT
d_gene: TRBD1; v_gene: TRBV5-6; j_gene: TRBJ2-5; abundance: few; CDR3aa: CASSRWDSQETQYF; CDR3nt: TGTGCCAGCAGCCGGTGGGACAGCCAAGAGACCCAGTACTTC
d_gene: TRBD2; v_gene: TRBV6-6; j_gene: TRBJ2-5; abundance: -; CDR3aa: CASSFSGRGPETQYF; CDR3nt: TGTGCCAGCAGTTTTAGCGGGAGGGGCCCCGAGACCCAGTACTTC
d_gene: TRBD2; v_gene: TRBV19; j_gene: TRBJ2-4; abundance: -; CDR3aa: CATGSGFRAGGPIAKNIQYF; CDR3nt: TGTGCCACTGGTTCAGGTTTTCGAGCGGGAGGACCTATAGCCAAAAACATTCAGTACTTC
d_gene: TRBD2; v_gene: TRBV27; j_gene: TRBJ2-5; abundance: once; CDR3aa: CASLESGGQEYF; CDR3nt: TGTGCCAGCCTTGAATCGGGGGGGCAGGAGTACTTC